A single sample is the source of the 10 T cell receptor beta chains below, sequenced in a study of cytomegalovirus exposure and HLA in healthy donors. Profiled with immunoSEQ multiplex PCR; TCRdb holds only in-frame clones, not every one. Counted here are roughly 73,000 clones, roughly 95% occurring once; the ten biggest clones make up around 3.2%. The material sequenced was PBMCs. These receptors all stem from a man aged 18-30 years in good health and CMV-seronegative.

The genes are TRBV5-4 and TRBJ2-2; 8 bases map to TRBD1. This CDR3 has 15 amino acids. Unmatched junction bases numbered 7, after V lost 4 bases and J lost 5 bases. The germline gives CDR1 SGHNT, CDR2 YYREEE (reference sequence). The CDR3 loop is CASSGGTGVTGELFF. The CDR3 DNA reads TGTGCCAGCAGCGGCGGGACAGGAGTGACCGGGGAGCTGTTTTTT.

This sequence joins TRBV27 and TRBJ2-2, with TRBD2 matching over 9 bases. V was clipped by 0 bases and J by 4 bases; unmatched bases: 3. Germline V gives CDR1 MNHEY, CDR2 SMNVEV (reference sequence). The CDR3 totals 16 residues. The CDR3 loop reads CASSLSAGGLTGELFF. CDR3 in DNA: TGTGCCAGCAGTTTATCGGCGGGGGGGCTCACCGGGGAGCTGTTTTTT.

The CDR3: CASGSVAVNSPLHF. Here the CDR3 DNA reads TGTGCCAGCGGGTCCGTGGCGGTTAATTCACCCCTCCACTTT. The rearrangement uses TRBV6-5 and TRBJ1-6; D gene unclear. V lost 8 bases, J lost 6 bases, and 14 bases lay in between. Germline V gene sequence: CDR1 MNHEY, CDR2 SVGAGI. The CDR3 has 14 residues.

The chain has TRBV4-2 and TRBJ1-5; D gene unclear. Germline loops: CDR1 LGHNA, CDR2 YNFKEQ. The CDR3 totals 14 residues. V shed 1 base and J shed 3 bases, with 7 bases lying between them. CDR3 sequence: CASSQGTVNQPQHF. CDR3 DNA: TGTGCCAGCAGCCAAGGTACAGTCAATCAGCCCCAGCATTTT.

V is TRBV4-2 and J is TRBJ1-1, with TRBD1 as a possible D gene (5 bases). V lost 3 bases and J 6 bases, leaving 14 bases between the germline ends. This CDR3 region has 14 residues. CDR1 and CDR2 (germline): LGHNA, YNFKEQ. This chain's CDR3 is CASSQGQGVPEAFF. CDR3 DNA: TGTGCCAGCAGCCAGGGGCAAGGGGTCCCTGAAGCTTTCTTT.

The J gene is TRBJ2-2, the V gene TRBV9, with a tentative D call TRBD1 (6 bases). This CDR3 spans 16 amino acids. From germline, CDR1 is SGDLS and CDR2 YYNGEE. V was clipped by 0 bases and J by 3 bases, with 12 bases between them. The CDR3 protein is CASSVAVNRDTGELFF. The CDR3 nucleotides read TGTGCCAGCAGCGTAGCTGTAAACAGGGACACCGGGGAGCTGTTTTTT.

The J gene is TRBJ2-3, the V gene TRBV9, with TRBD2 identical over 7 bases. V lost 4 bases and J lost 3; bases outside the gene matches: 5. Germline V gene data show CDR1 as SGDLS and CDR2 as YYNGEE. This CDR3 comprises 14 residues. Here the CDR3 reads CASSPGGRTDTQYF. Here the CDR3 DNA reads TGTGCCAGCAGCCCGGGGGGAAGGACAGATACGCAGTATTTT.

The chain has TRBV7-9 and TRBJ1-2, with D hard to call. Germline V gives CDR1 SEHNR, CDR2 FQNEAQ (reference sequence). V was shortened by 5 bases and J by 12 bases, with 19 bases between the two germline ends. The CDR3 totals 13 residues. The CDR3 sequence is CASSPREAEGDTF. DNA for the CDR3: TGTGCCAGCAGCCCCCGGGAGGCCGAAGGCGACACCTTC. The complete variable domain, with remaining parts taken from reference TRBV7-9 and TRBJ1-2, reads DTGVSQNPRHKITKRGQNVTFRCDPISEHNRLYWYRQTLGQGPEFLTYFQNEAQLEKSRLLSDRFSAERPKGSFSTLEIQRTEQGDSAMYLCASSPREAEGDTFGSGTRLTVV.

The V gene is TRBV25-1, the J gene TRBJ2-1; the D is unclear. This CDR3 is built from 12 residues. The ends were cut back, 3 bases at V and 10 bases at J, with 10 bases in the middle. Per the germline V gene, CDR1 is MGHDK and CDR2 is SYGVNS. CDR3 sequence reads: CASSEYYEEQFF. CDR3 nucleotides: TGTGCCAGCAGTGAGTACTATGAAGAGCAGTTCTTC.

The table lists this clone with a count of one. The chain joins TRBV29-1 to TRBJ2-7, with D possibly being TRBD1 (5 bases). V lost 5 bases and J 2 bases, leaving 16 bases between the germline ends. CDR1 and CDR2 (germline): SQVTM, ANQGSEA. There are 14 residues in the CDR3. The CDR3 DNA is TGCAGCGTTATCGCCAACAGGAAGCCCTACGAGCAGTACTTC. Translating gives CSVIANRKPYEQYF.